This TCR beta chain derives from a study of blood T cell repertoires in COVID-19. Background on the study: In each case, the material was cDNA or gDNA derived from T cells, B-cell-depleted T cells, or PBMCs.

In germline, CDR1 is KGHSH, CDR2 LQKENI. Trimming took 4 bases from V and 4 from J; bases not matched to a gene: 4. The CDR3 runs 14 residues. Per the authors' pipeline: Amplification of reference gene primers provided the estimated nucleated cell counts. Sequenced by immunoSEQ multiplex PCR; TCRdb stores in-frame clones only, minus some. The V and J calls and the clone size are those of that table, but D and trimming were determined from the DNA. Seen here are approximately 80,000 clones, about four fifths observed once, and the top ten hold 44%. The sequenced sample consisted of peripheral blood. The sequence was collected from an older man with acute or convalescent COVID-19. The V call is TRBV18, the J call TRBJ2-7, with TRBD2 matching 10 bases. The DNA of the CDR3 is TGTGCCAGCTCACAGCTAGCGGGAGAATACGAGCAGTACTTC. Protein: CASSQLAGEYEQYF.